This T cell receptor beta chain was sequenced for a study of shared clonotypes between healthy human individuals (TCRdb year 2020). Turning to the overall study: A few men and a couple of women, aged 18 to 49 years, made up the cohort. To increase sequencing depth and limit assay-specific biases, different laboratories used diverse techniques to prepare libraries and sequence TCR repertoires. Each donor's leukapheresis produced roughly between about 0.85 and 10 billion PBMCs. The study deeply sequenced blood TCR repertoires of about five healthy adults to estimate repertoire size and the extent of clonotype sharing between individuals. Per donor, three plates each were used for CD4 naive and CD4 memory, two for CD8 naive, and one for CD8 memory. Overall study outcomes, separate from this receptor: Pairwise subsampling led to the expectation that sequencing depth would affect the degree of clonotype sharing among donors. Larger estimated clonotype richness was generally found for naive subsets than for memory subsets. Sampling was restricted to blood, and TCR repertoires in tissues likely differ from the TCR repertoires found in blood. Clonotypes shared by all four sorted-subset donors showed higher generation probabilities than non-shared clonotypes. When a few donors were compared, the shared fraction of clonotypes was about 5.5% for naive CD4, approximately 3.3% for naive CD8, more than 2% for memory CD4, and about 0.36% for memory CD8. Incomplete sequencing was indicated by rarefaction of sorted-subset datasets, despite the large sequencing depth. Because the study included only a small number of donors, the genetic and exposure-history diversity represented was limited.

From V the trimming removes 3 bases and from J it removes 5 bases, while the gene matches leave 8 bases of the junction unaccounted for. The CDR3, cysteine through phenylalanine, is 15 amino acids long. The read is trimmed to its CDR3 DNA, 45 bases read in frame from base 1. According to the germline V gene (reference sequence), CDR1 reads SGHNT and CDR2 reads YYREEE. TCR CDR3 regions were amplified from genomic DNA by multiplex PCR using the deep immunoSEQ assay. Genomic DNA extracted from each cell subset was distributed evenly over all wells of several immunoSEQ 96-well plates, and each plate served as one replicate. For sorted subsets, each replicate PCR was loaded with 200 ng genomic DNA, equivalent to roughly 30,000 T cell genomes. Purified libraries were measured with a Qubit 3.0 fluorometer, size-checked on a Bioanalyzer 2100, and measured again with the KAPA Library Quantification kit. Every immunoSEQ 96-well plate was sequenced on a dedicated single-read 150-cycle Illumina NextSeq 550 flow cell. As for how the authors treated the data: Because the immunoSEQ output included only junctional sequences and no quality scores, the filtering could not be the same as the filtering used for full-length reads. To assign V/J genes and CDR3, sequences were annotated against IMGT germline references using PyIR, a Python wrapper for IgBLAST v1.9. Reads were removed for weak V/J assignments (E-value above 1e-6), missing CDR3, stop codons, out-of-frame junctions, or ambiguous translated residues. V3J clonotypes were defined as sequences sharing the same inferred V gene, J gene, and CDR3 amino acid sequence. The percentage overlap between two repertoires was calculated by dividing the number of shared unique clonotypes by the size of the smaller repertoire. Richness of each repertoire was evaluated using RTK rarefaction, the Chao1 estimator, and Recon v2.1 estimates of unobserved clonotypes. Generation probabilities were computed with OLGA for all TCRbeta clonotypes obtained by the gDNA method from several donors. In TCRdb, the immuneACCESS table is reduced to in-frame sequences with V and J assigned. These tables do not hold every clone; where another copy was compared, an unresolved V gene accounts for under half, and the others remain unexplained. The DNA was the basis for D and trimming; V, J and clone size are from that table. Across this sample there are more than 2 million clones, with approximately 94% seen only once. Clones ranked in the top ten supply roughly 1% of the sample.

This clone was seen only once. Its cognate antigen has yet to be identified. No qualities accompany the bases; no much larger clone lies one base away. CD8 naive samples consisted of CD45RO-negative cells that were positively selected for CCR7, yielding a CD45RA+CCR7+ population without TemRA cells. Healthy HIV-negative adults with no recently reported acute infections or vaccinations were included as donors. All donors were Caucasian adults living in Nashville, Tennessee, USA. After blood collection by leukapheresis, PBMCs were isolated using Ficoll-Histopaque density gradient centrifugation and then cryopreserved in the vapor phase of liquid nitrogen. Purity and quantity of every magnetically sorted T cell population were checked by analytical flow cytometry. Each sorted fraction had its genomic DNA isolated and then quantified by UV absorbance on a Nanodrop 2000c.

The rearrangement combines TRBV5-4 with TRBJ1-1, with 9 bases matching TRBD1. The sequence came from a man in his late teens or twenties in good health. Material for sequencing was naive CD8+ T cells sorted from blood. According to the study, the label for this sample's cell subset or site signals: CD45RA+CCR7+. The DNA is as follows: TGTGCCAGCAGCTCACGGACAGGGGAGTATACTGAAGCTTTCTTT. This translates into CASSSRTGEYTEAFF.